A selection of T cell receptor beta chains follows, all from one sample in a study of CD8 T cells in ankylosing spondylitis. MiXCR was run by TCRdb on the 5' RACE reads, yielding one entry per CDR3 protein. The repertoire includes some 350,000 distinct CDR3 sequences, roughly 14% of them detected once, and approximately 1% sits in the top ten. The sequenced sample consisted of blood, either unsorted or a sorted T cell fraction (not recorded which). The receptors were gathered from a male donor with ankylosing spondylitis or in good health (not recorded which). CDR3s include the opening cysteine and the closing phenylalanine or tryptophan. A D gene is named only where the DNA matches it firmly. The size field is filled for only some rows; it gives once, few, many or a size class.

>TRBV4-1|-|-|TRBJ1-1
TGCGCCAGCAGGCCCGTAGGGGTACAGGGATGGACTGAAGCTTTCTTT
CASRPVGVQGWTEAFF
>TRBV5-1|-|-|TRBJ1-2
TGCGCCAGCAGCTTGGGGGGGACGGCTGGCTACACCTTC
CASSLGGTAGYTF
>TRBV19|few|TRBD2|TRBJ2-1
TGTGCCAGTAGTATAGGGGGTAGCGGGAGTGAAAAGTTCTTC
CASSIGGSGSEKFF
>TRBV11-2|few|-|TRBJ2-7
TGTGCCAGCAGCTTAGACACACTCTCCTACGAGCAGTACTTC
CASSLDTLSYEQYF
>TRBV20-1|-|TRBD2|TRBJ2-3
TGCAGTGCTAGAGGGTCGACTAGCGGCACAGATACGCAGTATTTT
CSARGSTSGTDTQYF
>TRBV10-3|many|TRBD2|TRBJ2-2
TGTGCCATCAGTGGGAAGCGGGAGAGTACCGGGGAGCTGTTTTTT
CAISGKRESTGELFF
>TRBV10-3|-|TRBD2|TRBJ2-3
TGTGCCATCAGTGTGACTAGCGGGGGTGCAGATACGCAGTATTTT
CAISVTSGGADTQYF
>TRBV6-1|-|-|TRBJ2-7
TGTGCCAGCAGTGAATTAAGTAGGGTGGACTTC
CASSELSRVDF
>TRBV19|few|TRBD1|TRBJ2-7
TGTGCCAGTAGTGTGTCTACGTGGCAGGGGGCCTACGAGCAGTACTTC
CASSVSTWQGAYEQYF
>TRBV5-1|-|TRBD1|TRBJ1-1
TGCGCCAGCACTGAGGGGACAGGGACTGAAGCTTTCTTT
CASTEGTGTEAFF
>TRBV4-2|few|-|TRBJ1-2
TGTGCCAGCAGCCAAGAAACAGCAGAGGTTATTTTGGGCTATGGCTACACCTTC
CASSQETAEVILGYGYTF
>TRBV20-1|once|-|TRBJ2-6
TGCAGTGCCAGGACTAACTCTGGGGCCAACGTCCTGACTTTC
CSARTNSGANVLTF
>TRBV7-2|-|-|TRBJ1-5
TGTGCCAGCAGCTTCGGACAGACCGAGGGGCCCCAGCATTTT
CASSFGQTEGPQHF
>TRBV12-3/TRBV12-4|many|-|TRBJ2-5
TGTGCCAGCAGTTTACGGGAGACGGGGCAAGAGACCCAGTACTTC
CASSLRETGQETQYF
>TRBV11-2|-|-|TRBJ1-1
TGTGCCAGCAGCGCATCACAGGAGAACACTGAAGCTTTCTTT
CASSASQENTEAFF
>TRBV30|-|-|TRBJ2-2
TGTGCCTGGAGTGTACGGGGCGCGAACACCGGGGAGCTGTTTTTT
CAWSVRGANTGELFF
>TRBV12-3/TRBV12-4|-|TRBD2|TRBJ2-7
TGTGCCAGCAGTTTATCTAGCGGAGGCCCCTACGAGCAGTACTTC
CASSLSSGGPYEQYF
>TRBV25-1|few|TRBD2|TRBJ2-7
TGTGCCAGCAGTGAGATAGCGGGAGGTAACGAGCAGTACTTC
CASSEIAGGNEQYF
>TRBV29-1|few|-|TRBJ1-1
TGCAGCGTTGTGAGGGCCATGAACACTGAAGCTTTCTTT
CSVVRAMNTEAFF
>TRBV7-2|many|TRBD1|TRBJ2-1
TGTGCCAGCTCTCGGGGACAGGGGTTTAGGGAGCAGTTCTTC
CASSRGQGFREQFF
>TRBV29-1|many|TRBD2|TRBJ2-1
TGCAGCGTTGAGCACTACGGCGGGAGGAGAAATGAGCAGTTCTTC
CSVEHYGGRRNEQFF
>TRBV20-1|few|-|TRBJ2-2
TGCAGTGCTAGAGATCGAGGTAACACCGGGGAGCTGTTTTTT
CSARDRGNTGELFF
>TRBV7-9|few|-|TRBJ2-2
TGTGCCAGCACCCTTAGGGCAGGGGCCGGGGAGCTGTTTTTT
CASTLRAGAGELFF
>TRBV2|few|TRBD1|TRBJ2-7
TGTGCCAGCAACCGGGGACAGGGGACAGGGCAGTACTTC
CASNRGQGTGQYF
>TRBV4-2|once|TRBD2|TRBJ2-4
TGTGCCAGCAGCCAAGATGGGGGGGGAGCGGGCAACATTCAGTACTTC
CASSQDGGGAGNIQYF
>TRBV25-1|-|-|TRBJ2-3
TGTGCCAGCAGTAGACACAGCACAGATACGCAGTATTTT
CASSRHSTDTQYF
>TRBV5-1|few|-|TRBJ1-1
TGCGCCAGCAGCTTAAAGGGGAGGGCGAGCAATGAAGCTTTCTTT
CASSLKGRASNEAFF
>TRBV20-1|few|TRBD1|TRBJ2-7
TGCAGTGCTAGAGATCAGGGGGCTCCGTTTGAGCAGTACTTC
CSARDQGAPFEQYF
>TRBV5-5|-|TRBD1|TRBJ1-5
TGTGCCAGCAGCTTGAGGACAGGCATCGATCAGCCCCAGCATTTT
CASSLRTGIDQPQHF
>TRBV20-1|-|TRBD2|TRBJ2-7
TGCAGTGCTTTCGTTAGCAAGCGGGAGCCGTTCGGGAACTACGAGCAGTACTTC
CSAFVSKREPFGNYEQYF
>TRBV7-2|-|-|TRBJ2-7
TGTGCCAGCAGCTTTTTGGCCGGCAGGAGCCACGAGCAGTACTTC
CASSFLAGRSHEQYF
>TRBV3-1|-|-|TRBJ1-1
TGTGCCAGCAGCCACCCCTCGGTGGGGGCAAACACTGAAGCTTTCTTT
CASSHPSVGANTEAFF
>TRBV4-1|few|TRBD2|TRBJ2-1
TGCGCCAGCAGCCGTCTGACTAGCGGGGCCTACAATGAGCAGTTCTTC
CASSRLTSGAYNEQFF
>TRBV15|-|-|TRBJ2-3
TGTGCCACCAGCAGAGATTATTGGGGGACAGATACGCAGTATTTT
CATSRDYWGTDTQYF
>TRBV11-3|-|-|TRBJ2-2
TGTGCCAGCAGCTTAGCCATGGGGGATACCGGGGAGCTGTTTTTT
CASSLAMGDTGELFF
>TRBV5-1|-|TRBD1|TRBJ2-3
TGCGCCAGCGGGGGGACAGGGAAGTTGACAGATACGCAGTATTTT
CASGGTGKLTDTQYF
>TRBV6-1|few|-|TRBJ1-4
TGTGCCAGCAGCGAAGACGGCCCTAATGAAAAACTGTTTTTT
CASSEDGPNEKLFF
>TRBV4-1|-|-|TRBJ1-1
TGCGCCAGCAGCCGCAGGGATACTGAAGCTTTCTTT
CASSRRDTEAFF
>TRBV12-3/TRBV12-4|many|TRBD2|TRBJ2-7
TGTGCCAGCAGCCCTCCTCTAGCGGGGGCCTTCTACGAGCAGTACTTC
CASSPPLAGAFYEQYF
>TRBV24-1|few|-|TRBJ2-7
TGTGCCACCAGTGATTTTCCGGTGAGAGAGTCGGACGAGCAGTACTTC
CATSDFPVRESDEQYF
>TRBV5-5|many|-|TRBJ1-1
TGTGCCAGCAGCCGTCCGGGGAGCACTGAAGCTTTCTTT
CASSRPGSTEAFF
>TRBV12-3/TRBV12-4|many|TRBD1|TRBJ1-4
TGTGCCAGCAGGCCAGGGGGCGGTAATGAAAAACTGTTTTTT
CASRPGGGNEKLFF
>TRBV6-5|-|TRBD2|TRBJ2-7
TGTGCCAGCAGTTACTCCCCCATCCTAGCGGGAGGAGGCGAGCAGTACTTC
CASSYSPILAGGGEQYF
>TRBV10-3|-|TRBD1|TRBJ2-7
TGTGCCATCAGTGGGGGACAGGGGAGAGGCTCCTACGAGCAGTACTTC
CAISGGQGRGSYEQYF
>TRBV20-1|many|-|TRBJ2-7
TGCAGTGCTAGTATAGGGTTAGCTTACGAGCAGTACTTC
CSASIGLAYEQYF
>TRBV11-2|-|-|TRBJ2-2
TGTGCCAGCAGCTTTACAGCCACCGGGGAGCTGTTTTTT
CASSFTATGELFF
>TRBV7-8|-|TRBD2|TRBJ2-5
TGTGCCAGCAGCCCTCTAGGGCCATTAACGGGACTAGCGGCGAAAGAGACCCAGTACTTC
CASSPLGPLTGLAAKETQYF
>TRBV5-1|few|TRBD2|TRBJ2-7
TGCGCCAGCAGCTCCCATCGGGGACTAGCGGGAGTTCCCTCCTACGAGCAGTACTTC
CASSSHRGLAGVPSYEQYF
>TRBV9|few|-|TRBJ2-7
TGTGCCAGCAGCGTAGGTACAGCCTACTCCTACGAGCAGTACTTC
CASSVGTAYSYEQYF
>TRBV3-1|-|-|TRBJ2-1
TGTGCCAGCAGCCAAGGAGGGGCGGTGAATGAGCAGTTCTTC
CASSQGGAVNEQFF
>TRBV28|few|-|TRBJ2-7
TGTGCCAGCAGAAGTTCTCAGGTCTACGAGCAGTACTTC
CASRSSQVYEQYF
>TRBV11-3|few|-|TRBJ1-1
TGTGCCAGCAGTTTAGCGGGGCGGGGGGACACTGAAGCTTTCTTT
CASSLAGRGDTEAFF
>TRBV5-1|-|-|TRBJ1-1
TGCGCCAGCAGCTTGGGGGCTGAGTGGGCCCAGGCTTTCTTT
CASSLGAEWAQAFF
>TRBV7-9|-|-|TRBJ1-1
TGTGCCAGCAGCTGGGAGGGCAGGGACACTGAAGCTTTCTTT
CASSWEGRDTEAFF
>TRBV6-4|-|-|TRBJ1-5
TGTGCCAGCAGTGACGCGCAGAGATATAGCAATCAGCCCCAGCATTTT
CASSDAQRYSNQPQHF
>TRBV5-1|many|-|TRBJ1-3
TGCGCCAGCGGGATGGGCTCTGGAAACACCATATATTTT
CASGMGSGNTIYF
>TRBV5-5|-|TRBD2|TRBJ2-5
TGTGCCAGCAGCTTGATAACTAGCGGAGGAGAGACCCAGTACTTC
CASSLITSGGETQYF
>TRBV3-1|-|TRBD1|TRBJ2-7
TGTGCCAGCAGCCAGGGGGACAGGGGTCCCTACGAGCAGTACTTC
CASSQGDRGPYEQYF
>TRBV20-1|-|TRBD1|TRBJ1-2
TGCAGTGCTTGGACAGGGGAATATGGCTACACCTTC
CSAWTGEYGYTF
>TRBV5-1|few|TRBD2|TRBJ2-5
TGCGCCAGCAGCTCCGGGACTAGCGGGAGTAGGGAGACCCAGTACTTC
CASSSGTSGSRETQYF